The TCR beta chain described here comes from a study of cytomegalovirus exposure and HLA in healthy donors. For the study at large: Early released data comprised about 84 million unique TCRs from HLA-typed donors.

Whereas donors were nominally healthy upon sampling, unrecorded immune exposures were probable. Germline assignment: CDR1 SGHNT and CDR2 YYREEE (reference sequence). The CDR3 is made up of 15 amino acids. With 4 bases removed from V and 6 bases from J, the gap between germline ends came to 19 bases. General study results and limits: HLA-A and HLA-B allele assignments for most subjects were reportedly predicted accurately using TCR beta sequences.

Of note for this clone: Antigen: not known.

It was with 60 Vbeta and 13 Jbeta primers that the PCR ran. Assay: immunoSEQ multiplex PCR; the TCRdb copy retains only in-frame clones and omits some. The sample has 150,000 to 180,000 clones, 60% to 85% seen once. The sequencing sample was made of PBMCs. The receptor was derived from a woman aged 40 to 50 in good health and CMV-seronegative. The chain recombines TRBV5-4 with TRBJ1-2; unclear D gene. CDR3 region: CASSVQNRDANGYTF. Here the CDR3 DNA reads TGTGCCAGCAGCGTCCAAAACCGGGATGCTAATGGCTACACCTTC.